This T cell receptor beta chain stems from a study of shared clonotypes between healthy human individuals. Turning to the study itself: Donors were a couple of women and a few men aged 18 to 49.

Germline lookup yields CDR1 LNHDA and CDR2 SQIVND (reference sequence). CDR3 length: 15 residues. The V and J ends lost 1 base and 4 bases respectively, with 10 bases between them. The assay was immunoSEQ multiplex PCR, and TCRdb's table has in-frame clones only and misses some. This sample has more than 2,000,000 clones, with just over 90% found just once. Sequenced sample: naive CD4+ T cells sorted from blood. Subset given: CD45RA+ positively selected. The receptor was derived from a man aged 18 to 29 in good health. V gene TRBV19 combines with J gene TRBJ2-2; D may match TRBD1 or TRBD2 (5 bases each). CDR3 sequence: CASSIGETVTGELFF. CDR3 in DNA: TGTGCCAGTAGTATAGGGGAGACAGTCACCGGGGAGCTGTTTTTT.